Listed here are 23 T cell receptor beta chains from one sample, sequenced in a study of blood T cell repertoires in COVID-19. Sequencing used immunoSEQ multiplex PCR; TCRdb keeps in-frame clones, though not all of them. The table lists 250,000 to 300,000 clones, just under 90% of them singletons. The sequenced material came from peripheral blood. These receptors all stem from a woman aged 40 to 50 with acute or convalescent COVID-19.

This clone was picked up one time. The chain recombines TRBV5-1 with TRBJ2-1; TRBD2 matches at 8 bases. Germline V gene lookup returns CDR1 SGHRS and CDR2 YFSETQ. The CDR3 is made up of 14 amino acids. Trimming removed 0 bases from V and 7 bases from J; junction bases left unmatched: 3. For the CDR3, the DNA is TGCGCCAGCAGCTTGGACTTAGCGGGGAATGAGCAGTTCTTC. Its translation is CASSLDLAGNEQFF.

The V gene is TRBV18, the J gene TRBJ2-3; D may be TRBD1 (6 bases). Trimming took 0 bases from V and 6 from J, leaving 10 bases between them. Germline loops: CDR1 KGHSH, CDR2 LQKENI. CDR3 length equals 14 residues. The CDR3: CASSPPGAGDTQYF. CDR3 coding DNA: TGTGCCAGCTCACCACCGGGGGCAGGGGATACGCAGTATTTT.

The chain carries TRBV5-1 and TRBJ2-1; 9 bases align to TRBD1. Germline V gene data show CDR1 as SGHRS and CDR2 as YFSETQ. J gave up 3 bases and V 8 bases, and 9 bases lay outside the gene matches. The CDR3 covers 15 residues. The CDR3 region is CASINGTGFYNEQFF. CDR3 nucleotides: TGCGCCAGTATCAACGGGACAGGGTTCTACAATGAGCAGTTCTTC.

The chain uses TRBV29-1 and TRBJ1-1; D may be TRBD1 (6 bases). The CDR3 has 14 residues. Trimming removed 6 bases at V and 0 bases at J, with 14 bases between. Germline values: CDR1 SQVTM, CDR2 ANQGSEA. The CDR3 sequence is CSVRGGTLNTEAFF. Written as DNA, the CDR3 is TGCAGCGTAAGAGGGGGAACGCTGAACACTGAAGCTTTCTTT.

This clone was found once. This chain connects TRBV3-1 (or the pseudogene TRBV3-2) to TRBJ2-2; 8 nucleotides align to TRBD2. The length of the CDR3 is 17 residues. Germline CDR1 and CDR2: LGHDT and YNNKEL (reference sequence). Unmatched junction bases numbered 13, after V lost 3 bases and J lost 7 bases. As DNA, the CDR3 is TGTGCCAGCAGCCATGGGACTAGTGGTGGGCGCGGCGGGGAGCTGTTTTTT. This sequence encodes CASSHGTSGGRGGELFF.

V is TRBV2 and J is TRBJ2-1; possible D gene TRBD1, 6 bases. Trimming cost V 3 bases and J 4 bases, with 13 bases left between them. CDR1 SNHLY and CDR2 FYNNEI come from the germline V gene. The CDR3 covers 15 residues. The CDR3 protein is CASSDVRGHYNEQFF. CDR3 sequence (DNA): TGTGCCAGCAGTGATGTCAGGGGCCATTACAATGAGCAGTTCTTC.

This clone was seen a single time. V usage is TRBV7-2 and J usage is TRBJ2-5, with D perhaps TRBD2 (6 bases). The CDR3 is made up of 17 amino acids. Trimming stripped 5 bases from V and 0 bases from J, with 19 bases between. CDR1 is SGHTA and CDR2 is FQGNSA in the germline V gene. The CDR3: CASSITYREQYQETQYF. DNA of the CDR3: TGTGCCAGCAGCATAACATACCGGGAGCAGTACCAAGAGACCCAGTACTTC.

V gene TRBV18 combines with J gene TRBJ1-1, with D maybe TRBD1 (6 bases). Germline V lookup: CDR1 KGHSH, CDR2 LQKENI. This CDR3 contains 15 residues. The V end lost 2 bases, the J end lost 3 bases, and 13 bases lay between the germline ends. Here the CDR3 reads CASSPRGGGHTEAFF. In DNA, the CDR3 is TGTGCCAGCTCACCAAGGGGAGGGGGACACACTGAAGCTTTCTTT.

CDR3 sequence (DNA): TGTGCCAGCTCACCCACTAGCGGGGGCCTCTCCTACAATGAGCAGTTCTTC. Its protein product is CASSPTSGGLSYNEQFF. The V and J genes are TRBV18 and TRBJ2-1; TRBD2 agrees at 11 bases. Germline values: CDR1 KGHSH, CDR2 LQKENI. The ends lost 3 bases at V and 0 bases at J; junction bases unmatched: 4. The CDR3 runs to 17 residues.

The chain uses TRBV7-8 and TRBJ2-3; TRBD2 matches 15 bases. The ends lost 5 bases at V and 2 bases at J; junction bases unmatched: 8. Germline assignment: CDR1 SGHVS and CDR2 FQNEAQ. This CDR3 is built from 18 residues. In DNA, the CDR3 is TGTGCCAGCAGCAGGGGACTAGCGGGGGGCCCAATCACAGATACGCAGTATTTT. Its protein is CASSRGLAGGPITDTQYF.

The chain has TRBV2 and TRBJ2-2; 13 bases agree with TRBD2. Trimming cost V 5 bases and J 0 bases; bases outside gene matches: 3. Per germline, CDR1 SNHLY and CDR2 FYNNEI. The CDR3 contains 17 residues. CDR3 nucleotide sequence: TGTGCCAGCAGTATACTAGCGGGGGGGTCGAACACCGGGGAGCTGTTTTTT. Residues: CASSILAGGSNTGELFF.

The chain recombines TRBV4-1 with TRBJ1-4; unclear D gene. CDR1 and CDR2 (germline): MGHRA, YSYEKL. Trimming removed 0 bases at V and 10 bases at J, with 9 bases between. The CDR3 has 13 amino acids. This chain's CDR3 is CASSQDDIGKLFF. CDR3 nucleotide sequence: TGCGCCAGCAGCCAAGATGACATTGGAAAACTGTTTTTT.

The gene calls are TRBV3-1 (or the pseudogene TRBV3-2) and TRBJ1-2; the match to TRBD1 covers 7 bases. The CDR3 is 15 amino acids. From germline, CDR1 is LGHDT and CDR2 YNNKEL (reference sequence). The J segment lost 4 bases and the V segment lost 5 bases, leaving 10 bases of the junction unmatched. Here the CDR3 reads CASSVDRTHFYGYTF. In DNA, the CDR3 is TGTGCCAGCAGCGTGGACAGGACCCACTTCTATGGCTACACCTTC.

The chain carries TRBV9 and TRBJ2-2; 8 bases match TRBD1. The CDR3 totals 16 residues. CDR1 and CDR2 from the germline V gene are SGDLS and YYNGEE. V lost 3 bases and J lost 0; bases outside the gene matches: 4. CDR3 sequence (DNA): TGTGCCAGCAGCGCCCCGGGACAGGCGAACACCGGGGAGCTGTTTTTT. It specifies CASSAPGQANTGELFF.

The chain carries TRBV25-1 and TRBJ1-1; D is possibly TRBD1 (6 bases). The CDR3 consists of 17 residues. Germline V gene sequence: CDR1 MGHDK, CDR2 SYGVNS. V was clipped by 3 bases and J by 4 bases, with 21 bases between them. The CDR3 sequence: CASSDRTEGTIATEAFF. The CDR3 nucleotides are TGTGCCAGCAGTGATCGGACAGAGGGGACCATAGCCACTGAAGCTTTCTTT. Variable domain in full (rest from reference TRBV25-1 and TRBJ1-1): EADIYQTPRYLVIGTGKKITLECSQTMGHDKMYWYQQDPGMELHLIHYSYGVNSTEKGDLSSESTVSRIRTEHFPLTLESARPSHTSQYLCASSDRTEGTIATEAFFGQGTRLTVV.

The chain joins TRBV24-1 to TRBJ1-2; TRBD1 agrees at 7 bases. J lost 9 bases, V lost 3 bases, and 6 bases had no gene match. Germline V gene sequence: CDR1 KGHDR, CDR2 SFDVKD. The CDR3 loop spans 13 amino acids. CDR3 nucleotides: TGTGCCACCAGTGATAGGGAACAGGGGCGCTACACCTTC. Translation: CATSDREQGRYTF.

This chain links TRBV5-1 with TRBJ1-1, with 11 bases matching TRBD1. Germline V CDR1 and CDR2: SGHRS, YFSETQ. Germline trimming cut 2 bases from V and 10 bases from J; bases unmatched to any gene: 1. The CDR3 length is 12 residues. The CDR3 bases are TGCGCCAGCAGCTTTGGGACAGGGGGAGCTTTCTTT. It specifies CASSFGTGGAFF.

V usage is TRBV18 and J usage is TRBJ2-2; D may be TRBD1 (5 bases). Germline loops: CDR1 KGHSH, CDR2 LQKENI. The CDR3 totals 15 residues. Trimming pared 3 bases from V and 4 bases from J, leaving 12 bases between. The CDR3 region is CASSPRRDSTGELFF. CDR3 in DNA: TGTGCCAGCTCACCCCGCAGGGATTCCACCGGGGAGCTGTTTTTT.

The CDR3 region has the DNA TGTGCCAGCAGCTTGGCTGGTACCAGGGCCGGGGAGCTGTTTTTT. Protein product: CASSLAGTRAGELFF. J is TRBJ2-2 and V is TRBV5-6; the D gene is possibly TRBD1 (5 bases). Germline V gives CDR1 SGHDT, CDR2 YYEEEE. Trimming shortened V by 0 bases and J by 6 bases, and 12 bases separated the two germline ends. The CDR3 runs to 15 residues. Supplemented by reference TRBV5-6 and TRBJ2-2, the full variable domain reads DAGVTQSPTHLIKTRGQQVTLRCSPKSGHDTVSWYQQALGQGPQFIFQYYEEEERQRGNFPDRFSGHQFPNYSSELNVNALLLGDSALYLCASSLAGTRAGELFFGEGSRLTVL.

J is TRBJ1-3 and V is TRBV11-2, with TRBD1 identical over 8 bases. V trimming: 2 bases; J trimming: 6 bases; junction bases outside the gene matches: 3. This CDR3 region has 14 residues. CDR1 is SGHAT, CDR2 FQNNGV, per germline. CDR3 bases: TGTGCCAGCAGCTTACCAGGGGGCGAAAACACCATATATTTT. Translated, it gives CASSLPGGENTIYF. The full variable domain, its missing parts supplied by reference TRBV11-2 and TRBJ1-3, is EAGVAQSPRYKIIEKRQSVAFWCNPISGHATLYWYQQILGQGPKLLIQFQNNGVVDDSQLPKDRFSAERLKGVDSTLKIQPAKLEDSAVYLCASSLPGGENTIYFGEGSWLTVV.

V usage is TRBV28 and J usage is TRBJ1-6, with TRBD1 as a possible D gene (5 bases). V was clipped by 3 bases and J by 7 bases, with 10 bases between them. CDR1 and CDR2 from the germline V gene are MDHEN and SYDVKM. The CDR3 extends over 14 amino acids. CDR3: CASSFQGSNSPLHF. For the CDR3, the DNA is TGTGCCAGCAGTTTTCAGGGAAGCAATTCACCCCTCCACTTT.

The chain carries TRBV6-5 and TRBJ1-1; D unclear. The germline V and J ends were trimmed by 7 bases and 2 bases, with 17 bases remaining between them. This CDR3 spans 15 amino acids. Per germline, CDR1 MNHEY and CDR2 SVGAGI. The CDR3 DNA follows: TGTGCCAGCAAAGGGCGGGTAGACTATAACACTGAAGCTTTCTTT. It specifies CASKGRVDYNTEAFF.

The chain joins TRBV7-2 to TRBJ1-2; 10 bases agree with TRBD1. The CDR3 has 15 residues. Trimming cost V 3 bases and J 8 bases; bases outside gene matches: 9. CDR1 is SGHTA, CDR2 FQGNSA, per germline. CDR3 nucleotide sequence: TGTGCCAGCAGCTTCGGGGCGGGGACAGGGGTAGGCTACACCTTC. Amino acid sequence: CASSFGAGTGVGYTF.